This paragraph covers one TCR beta chain sequence. There is no known antigen for this receptor. No much larger clone exists at a distance of one base, and base qualities are not known. The data originate from a study of shared clonotypes between healthy human individuals (dated by TCRdb to 2018 to 2021). A note on the overall study: The cohort included three men and a couple of women between 18 and 49 years of age. To estimate repertoire size and how much clonotype sharing occurs between individuals, the study deeply sequenced the blood TCR repertoires of about 5 healthy adults. Different laboratories and diverse techniques were used to prepare libraries and sequence TCR repertoires, to increase sequencing depth and limit assay-specific biases. Each donor's leukapheresis produced roughly between about 0.9 and 9.5 billion PBMCs.

At the junction V is shortened by 4 bases and J by 7 bases, with 11 bases in between. From the cysteine through the phenylalanine, the CDR3 covers 13 amino acids. Only the CDR3 DNA is retained, 39 bases long and in frame from the first base. The germline V gene encodes CDR1 SGHNT and CDR2 YYREEE (reference sequence). The full study reports these points: The genetic and exposure-history diversity represented was limited by the small number of donors. Pairwise subsampling led to the expectation that sequencing depth would affect the degree of clonotype sharing among donors. Sampling was restricted to blood, and TCR repertoires in tissue are likely to differ from TCR repertoires in blood.

TCR CDR3 regions were amplified from genomic DNA by multiplex PCR using the deep immunoSEQ assay. For each cell subset, the extracted genomic DNA was distributed evenly across all wells of several immunoSEQ 96-well plates, and each plate served as one replicate. For unsorted PBMC, approximately 0.3 ug genomic DNA, equal to 30,000 or so T cell genomes, was loaded into each replicate PCR. Ten immunoSEQ deep assay plates were used to sequence unsorted PBMC genomic DNA. Purified libraries were measured with a Qubit 3.0 fluorometer, size-checked on a Bioanalyzer 2100, and measured again with the KAPA Library Quantification kit. Every immunoSEQ 96-well plate was sequenced on a dedicated single-read 150-cycle Illumina NextSeq 550 flow cell. The authors' pipeline ran thus. Because the immunoSEQ output included only junctional sequences and no quality scores, the filtering could not be the same as the filtering used for full-length reads. Sequences were annotated with PyIR, a Python wrapper for IgBLAST v1.9, using IMGT germline references to assign V/J genes and CDR3. Reads were filtered out if the reads had weak V/J assignments (E-value above 1e-6), no CDR3, stop codons, out-of-frame junctions, or ambiguous translated residues. V3J clonotypes were defined as sequences sharing the same inferred V gene, J gene, and CDR3 amino acid sequence. Percentage overlap between repertoires was computed as shared unique clonotypes divided by the size of the smaller repertoire. Richness of each repertoire was evaluated using RTK rarefaction, the Chao1 estimator, and Recon v2.1 estimates of unobserved clonotypes. Here the immuneACCESS table is served through TCRdb, limited to in-frame sequences with V and J called. Missing clones are a known gap in these copies; in checked studies unresolved V genes cover under half, and the rest lacks a known reason. V and J calls and clone size are given by that table; D and trimming were obtained from the DNA. The sample includes 450,000 or so clones, with around 77% observed a single time. The top ten hold 12% of the sample.

The donors were healthy, HIV-negative adults who had no recently reported acute infections or vaccinations. Every donor was a Caucasian adult living in Nashville, Tennessee, USA. For unsorted samples, tens of millions of PBMCs were counted, and genomic DNA was extracted using the QIAamp DNA Blood Mini kit. After blood collection by leukapheresis, PBMCs were isolated using Ficoll-Histopaque density gradient centrifugation and then cryopreserved in the vapor phase of liquid nitrogen. Sequencing input: PBMCs. This TCR derives from a woman aged 40 to 50 in good health. Some clones in this sample may be carry-over from other donors' samples. Recombination connected TRBV5-4 to TRBJ2-2; TRBD2 could be the D gene, as 6 bases match. For the CDR3, the sequence is CASSPGLYGELFF. The DNA sequence follows: TGTGCCAGCAGCCCTGGACTATACGGGGAGCTGTTTTTT.